The TCR beta chain described here comes from a study of cytomegalovirus exposure and HLA in healthy donors. Notes on the study in general: In an earlier analysis, about 87% or about 30%: the productive usage of most TCR beta V segments.

Everyone who donated was a healthy bone marrow donor. Primers: 60 Vbeta forward and 13 Jbeta reverse. The data were produced by immunoSEQ multiplex PCR, yet TCRdb's version contains in-frame clones alone and is incomplete. The sample yields fewer than 250,000 clones, over 75% seen once. A note on this clone: What it recognizes is unknown.

The CDR3 length is 12 residues. V dropped 2 bases and J dropped 7 bases, with 6 bases sitting between them. Germline-derived CDR1 and CDR2 are KGHSH and LQKENI. The sequence came from a woman in her 50s in good health and CMV-seropositive. The sequenced sample was PBMCs. J is TRBJ2-1 and V is TRBV18; D unresolved. Here the CDR3 DNA reads TGTGCCAGCTCACCAGCGAGTAATGAGCAGTTCTTC. Protein product: CASSPASNEQFF.